This T cell receptor (beta chain) was identified during a study of early T cells in non-severe SARS-CoV-2 infection. Study background: Sequencing used unsorted whole-blood bulk RNA, so chains lack pairing.

Overall study findings and caveats: Sequences matched to VDJdb favored anti-spike CD8 responses, while private and CD4 specificities were missed.

This clonotype was seen a handful of times. Its antigen is not known. The protocol attached unique molecular identifiers to individual cDNA molecules. Each CDR3 protein is one row after TCRdb ran MiXCR on the 5' RACE reads. The profile covers some 62,000 distinct CDR3 sequences, with 8.5% to 9.5% appearing a single time and 1.2% taken by the ten largest. Trimming shortened V by 8 bases and J by 5 bases, and 12 bases separated the two germline ends. The CDR3 spans 12 residues. Germline V gives CDR1 MNHNY, CDR2 SVGAGI (reference sequence). The sequence was obtained from an adult who was a healthcare worker with PCR-confirmed SARS-CoV-2 infection or an uninfected control (not recorded which). The chain employs TRBV6-6 and TRBJ2-5; no reliable D call. Source material: whole blood. The DNA of the CDR3 is TGTGCCAGCCGAGTCGGCTCCGAGACCCAGTACTTC. Its translation: CASRVGSETQYF.